The entry below describes one TCR beta chain. As originally analysed: Reference gene primer amplification gave estimated nucleated cell counts. This table comes from immunoSEQ multiplex PCR, and its TCRdb copy is limited to in-frame clones, with some not included. V, J and clone size derive from that table, while D and trimming were established from the DNA sequence. Of 150,000 to 200,000 clones in the sample, approximately 80% were seen once. These data are taken from a study of blood T cell repertoires in COVID-19. Study information: Researchers got acute and convalescent COVID-19 samples from the United States, Italy and Spain. PBMCs, B-cell-depleted T cells, or T cells provided the cDNA or gDNA that made up the material.

Trimming left V 11 bases short and J 2 bases short, with 16 bases between. The CDR3 length is 13 residues. Germline CDR1 ENHRY, CDR2 SYGVKD. The chain couples TRBV10-3 to TRBJ2-7; tentative D call: TRBD1 (6 bases). This clonotype was sampled from a human donor in a cohort sampled during active COVID-19. The specimen sequenced was peripheral blood. CDR3 region: CASRGRGAYEQYF. The CDR3 DNA reads as TGTGCCTCCAGGGGTAGGGGAGCCTACGAGCAGTACTTC.